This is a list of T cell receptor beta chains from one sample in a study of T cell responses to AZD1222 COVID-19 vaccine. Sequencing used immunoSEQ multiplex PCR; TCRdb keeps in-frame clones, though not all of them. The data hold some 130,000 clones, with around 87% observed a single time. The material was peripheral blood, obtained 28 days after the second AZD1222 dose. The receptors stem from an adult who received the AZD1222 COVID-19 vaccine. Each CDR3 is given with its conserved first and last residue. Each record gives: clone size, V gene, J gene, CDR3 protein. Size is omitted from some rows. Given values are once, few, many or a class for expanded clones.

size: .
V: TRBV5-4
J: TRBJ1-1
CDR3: CASSLTGQPYTEAFF

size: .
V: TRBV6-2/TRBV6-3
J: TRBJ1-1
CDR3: CASSSSGSDGTEAFF

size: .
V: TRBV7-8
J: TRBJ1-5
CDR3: CASSHPGQPQHF

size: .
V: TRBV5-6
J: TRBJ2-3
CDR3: CASSPRDRLAVRSQYF

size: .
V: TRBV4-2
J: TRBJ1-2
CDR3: CASSQVLTPEGYTF

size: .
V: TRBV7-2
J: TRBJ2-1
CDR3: CASSSLADAYNEQFF

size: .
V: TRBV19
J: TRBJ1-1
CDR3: CASRSPGTELAFF

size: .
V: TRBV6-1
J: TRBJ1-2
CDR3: CASSERHWGYTF

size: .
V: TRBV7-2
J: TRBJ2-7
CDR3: CASSPGGPYEQYF

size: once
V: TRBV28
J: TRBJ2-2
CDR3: CASRRQLYTGELFF

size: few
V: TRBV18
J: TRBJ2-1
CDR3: CASSPSSGGARGEQFF

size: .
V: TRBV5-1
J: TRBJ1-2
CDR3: CASSFGPAVLNYGYTF

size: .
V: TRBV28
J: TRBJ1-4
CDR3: CASSLSLVISEKLFF

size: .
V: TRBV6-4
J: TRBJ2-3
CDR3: CASSLERGTTDTQYF

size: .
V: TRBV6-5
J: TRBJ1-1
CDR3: CASSYPGVNTEAFF

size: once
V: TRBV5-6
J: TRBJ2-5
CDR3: CASSPRGVGGETQYF

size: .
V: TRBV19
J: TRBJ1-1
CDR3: CASMVGGGSTEAFF

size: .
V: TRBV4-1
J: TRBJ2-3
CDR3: CASSQDDRLRTDTQYF

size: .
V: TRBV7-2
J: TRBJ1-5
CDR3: CASSLAGQVNQPQHF

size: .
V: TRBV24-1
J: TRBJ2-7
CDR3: CATSDLWGHHYEQYF

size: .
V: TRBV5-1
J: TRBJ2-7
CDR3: CASSLSGVTYEQYF

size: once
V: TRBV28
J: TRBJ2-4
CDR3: CASSRPEGSWGIQYF

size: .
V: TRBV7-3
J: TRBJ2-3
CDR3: CASSPEGSVTDTQYF

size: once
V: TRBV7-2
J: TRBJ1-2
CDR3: CASSLMDANYGYTF

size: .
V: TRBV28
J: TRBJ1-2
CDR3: CASRPGQGLNYGYTF

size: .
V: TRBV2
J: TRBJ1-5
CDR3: CASSMGAGNQPQHF

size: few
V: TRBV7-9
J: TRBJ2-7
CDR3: CASSLGGGREQYF

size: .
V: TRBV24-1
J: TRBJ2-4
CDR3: CATSDPARDIQYF

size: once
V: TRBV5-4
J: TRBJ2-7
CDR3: CASSLRKGAPPYEQYF

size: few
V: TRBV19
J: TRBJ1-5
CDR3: CASSIGTGGSQPQHF

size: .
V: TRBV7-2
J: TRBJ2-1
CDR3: CASSLELAGSGNEQFF

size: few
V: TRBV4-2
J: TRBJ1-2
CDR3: CASSSSRQLYNYGYTF

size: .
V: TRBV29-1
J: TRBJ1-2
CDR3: CSVAGTGGYGYTF

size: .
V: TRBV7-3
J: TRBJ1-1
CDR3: CASSLSALGDAFF

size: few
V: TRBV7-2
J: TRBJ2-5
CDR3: CASSLGNLRVAETQYF

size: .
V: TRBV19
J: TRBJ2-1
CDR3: CATSGLQVNEQFF

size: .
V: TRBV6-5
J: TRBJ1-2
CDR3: CASRDYIFYGYTF

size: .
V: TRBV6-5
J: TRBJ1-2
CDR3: CASVRRGTRGFTF

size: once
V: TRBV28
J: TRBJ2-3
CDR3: CASSLDRGVTQYF

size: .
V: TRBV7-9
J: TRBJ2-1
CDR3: CASSPDPQGNEQFF

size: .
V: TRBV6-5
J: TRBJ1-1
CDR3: CASSYSGGFTEAFF

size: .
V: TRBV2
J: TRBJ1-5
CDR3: CASTPVRNNQPQHF

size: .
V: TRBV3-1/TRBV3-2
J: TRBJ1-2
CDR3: CASSPRTGGDYGYTF

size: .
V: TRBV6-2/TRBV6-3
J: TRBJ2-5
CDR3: CASSYWGLAGETQYF

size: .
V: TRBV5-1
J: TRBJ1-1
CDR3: CASSGGQGRTEAFF

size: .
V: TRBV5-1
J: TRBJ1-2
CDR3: CASSPRTTGLGYTF

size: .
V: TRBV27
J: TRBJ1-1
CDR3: CASSLWMDRLNTEAFF

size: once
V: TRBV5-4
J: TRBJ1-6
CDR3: CASREGGSYNSPLHF

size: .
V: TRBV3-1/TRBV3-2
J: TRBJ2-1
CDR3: CASSQDLLGGVNNEQFF

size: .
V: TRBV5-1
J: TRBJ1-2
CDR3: CASSLVERKGGYTF

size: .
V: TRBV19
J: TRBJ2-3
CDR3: CASSLGGGTDTQYF

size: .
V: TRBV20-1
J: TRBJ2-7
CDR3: CSGGDTLEQYF

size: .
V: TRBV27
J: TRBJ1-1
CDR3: CASSSGLPNTEAFF

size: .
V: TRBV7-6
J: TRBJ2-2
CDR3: CASFGSGGNTGELFF

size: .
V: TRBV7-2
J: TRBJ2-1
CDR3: CASKLTASVTGNEQFF

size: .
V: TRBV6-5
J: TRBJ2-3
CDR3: CASSPMRSTDTQYF

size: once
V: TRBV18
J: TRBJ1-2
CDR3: CASSPPGGYGYTF

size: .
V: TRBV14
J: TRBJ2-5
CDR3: CASSPRTGLREETQYF

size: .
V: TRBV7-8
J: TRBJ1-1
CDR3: CASSSRDSSNTEAFF

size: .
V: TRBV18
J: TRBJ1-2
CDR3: CASSPTGTSKGGYTF